Described below is a single T cell receptor beta chain sequence and its context. The target of this receptor is not known. Base qualities were left out, and no much larger clone turns up one base away. The library was prepared using the immunoSEQ multiplex PCR assay. TCRbeta CDR3 sequencing was performed as a commercial service by an external provider. The study's own analysis went as follows. Productive nucleotide sequences and amino acid sequences obtained through in silico translation were used in the analyses. To equalise sample size, diversity was assessed as Renyi entropy across alpha values by taking the median of 200 repeated subsamples. For clustering, the distance between each pair of repertoires was computed as one minus the Chao-modified Jaccard index, which corrected for under-sampling. Frequency-weighted overlap with synovial clonotypes was computed over 200 sample sizes, 200 draws without replacement each, and reported at the smaller sample's size. The table comes from immuneACCESS by way of TCRdb, which keeps in-frame sequences with V and J called. Part of the clones is missing from these tables; in studies checked, under half for an unresolved V gene and the rest for unknown reasons. V, J and clone size reflect that table, while D and trimming were determined from the DNA. Within this sample are under 35,000 clones, with roughly 96% of them counted one time only. The ten largest clones represent 0.15% to 0.2% of the sample.

This sample stems from a study of circulating and synovial CD4+ cells in juvenile arthritis (TCRdb year 2014). Background for the entire study: Within each patient, the TCRbeta CDR3 repertoires of synovial CD4 T cells, bulk blood CD4 T cells and circulating HLA-DR+ CD4 T cells were compared. The goal of repertoire sequencing was to confirm that a circulating synovial-like CD4 T cell subset was enriched in synovial clonotypes.

The full study reports these points: Synovial and circulating pathogenic-like lymphocyte repertoires were less diverse than bulk blood CD4 repertoires, with some CPL samples as oligoclonal as synovium. Since overlap with synovium went up as sequencing depth increased, the measured fractions of shared clonotypes likely underestimated the full repertoire overlap. Because T cell genome counts differed by at least an order of magnitude between CPL and bulk blood CD4 samples, sample-size effects were addressed. Circulating pathogenic-like lymphocytes clustered together with synovial T cells and shared a substantially larger fraction of CDR3 sequences with synovium than bulk blood did. No difference between circulating pathogenic-like lymphocytes and bulk blood T cells was detected by traditional Vbeta family usage analysis.

Donors of the sequenced samples were patients with active juvenile idiopathic arthritis. Sorting was carried out immediately after cells were thawed, and dead cells were excluded with Live/Dead Fixable Near-IR Stain. The CDR3 has 16 amino acids, counting the end cysteine and phenylalanine. The sequence is cut down to CDR3 DNA, 48 bases in frame from base 1. CDR1 and CDR2 are drawn from the germline V gene: SGHVS, FQNEAQ. V ends up 5 bases short and J 4 bases short, with an unmatched junction base count of 8. The sample taken for sequencing was CD4+ T cells from blood. This clonotype was obtained from a human donor with juvenile idiopathic arthritis. The receptor chain draws on TRBV7-8 and TRBJ1-2; 12 middle bases align to TRBD1. The DNA sequence is given as TGTGCCAGCAGCCCTGGGACAGGGGGCCAGAGCTATGGCTACACCTTC. It specifies CASSPGTGGQSYGYTF. When the CDR3 is completed using the reference TRBV7-8 and TRBJ1-2 genes on either side, the full variable domain is GAGVSQSPRYKVAKRGQDVALRCDPISGHVSLFWYQQALGQGPEFLTYFQNEAQLDKSGLPSDRFFAERPEGSVSTLKIQRTQQEDSAVYLCASSPGTGGQSYGYTFGSGTRLTVV.